This T cell receptor (beta chain) emerged from a study of shared clonotypes between healthy human individuals. Across the study: Each donor's CD8 memory used one plate, CD8 naive two, each CD4 subset three.

On sorted subsets, replicate PCRs used 150 to 250 ng DNA, or approximately 33,000 T cell genomes. Only in-frame clones appear in the TCRdb table, and some are missing; sequencing was by immunoSEQ multiplex PCR. The sample lists about 2.4 million clones, under 95% occurring once. CDR1 MDHEN and CDR2 SYDVKM come from the germline V gene. This CDR3 is 13 amino acids long. V was pared by 2 bases and J by 8 bases, with 12 bases between. Study findings and constraints: Rarefaction exposed incomplete sorted-subset sequencing despite large depth. The authors expected sequencing depth to affect clonotype sharing among donors.

A remark on this clone: Its matching antigen is unknown.

The specimen sequenced was naive CD4+ T cells from PBMCs. Subset given: CD45RA+ positively selected. The sequence was collected from a man younger than 35 in good health. Some clones in this sample may be carry-over from other donors' samples. The chain links TRBV28 to TRBJ1-2; D is undetermined. The CDR3 loop reads CASSLGWGAGYTF. In DNA form, the CDR3 reads TGTGCCAGCAGTTTAGGTTGGGGAGCGGGCTACACCTTC.